This TCR beta chain was sequenced in a study of shared clonotypes between healthy human individuals. Repertoires were generated with immunoSEQ multiplex PCR, while TCRdb's copy carries only in-frame clones and drops some. The data show about 1.5 million clones, with around 98% seen just once and approximately 0.45% held by the top ten. Comment on this clone: Its antigen is not known.

Division of CD4+ cells produced a CD45RA+ naive subset and a CD45RA-negative memory subset. Study results and caveats: About 5% of naive CD4 clonotypes were common to a few donors.

V shed 3 bases and J shed 1 base, with 9 bases lying between them. Germline values: CDR1 KGHSH, CDR2 LQKENI. This CDR3 is 14 amino acids long. This TCR came from a man aged 30-40 years in good health. The material sequenced was naive CD4+ T cells sorted from blood. Subset indicated: CD45RA+ positively selected. The rearrangement uses TRBV18 and TRBJ1-1, with no clear D. The CDR3 nucleotides are TGTGCCAGCTCACCGAGAGGCCAGAACACTGAAGCTTTCTTT. This encodes CASSPRGQNTEAFF.